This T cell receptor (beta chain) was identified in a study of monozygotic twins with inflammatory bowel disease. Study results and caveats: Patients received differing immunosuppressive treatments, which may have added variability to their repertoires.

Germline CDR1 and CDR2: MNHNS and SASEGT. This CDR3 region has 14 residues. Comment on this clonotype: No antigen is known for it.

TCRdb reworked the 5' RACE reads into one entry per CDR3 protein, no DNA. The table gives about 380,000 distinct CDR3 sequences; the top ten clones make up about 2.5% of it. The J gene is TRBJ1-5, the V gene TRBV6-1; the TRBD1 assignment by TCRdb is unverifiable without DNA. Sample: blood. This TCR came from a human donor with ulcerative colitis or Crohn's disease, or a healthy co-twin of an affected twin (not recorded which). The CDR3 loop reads CASTRGDSNQPQHF.